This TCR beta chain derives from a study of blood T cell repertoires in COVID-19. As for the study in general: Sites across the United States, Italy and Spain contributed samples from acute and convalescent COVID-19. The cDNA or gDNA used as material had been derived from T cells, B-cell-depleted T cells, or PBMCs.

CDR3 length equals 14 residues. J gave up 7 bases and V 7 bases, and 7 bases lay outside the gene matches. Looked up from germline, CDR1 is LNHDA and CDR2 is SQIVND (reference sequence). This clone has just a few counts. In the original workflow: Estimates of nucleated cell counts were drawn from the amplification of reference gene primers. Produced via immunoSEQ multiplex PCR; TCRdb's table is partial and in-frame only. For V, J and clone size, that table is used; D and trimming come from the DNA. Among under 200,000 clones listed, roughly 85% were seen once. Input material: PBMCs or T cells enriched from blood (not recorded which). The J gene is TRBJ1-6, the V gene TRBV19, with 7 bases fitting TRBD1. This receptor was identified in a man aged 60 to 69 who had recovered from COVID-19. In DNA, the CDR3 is TGTGCCAGTAAGCTGAGGGACAGCAATTCACCCCTCCACTTT. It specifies CASKLRDSNSPLHF.